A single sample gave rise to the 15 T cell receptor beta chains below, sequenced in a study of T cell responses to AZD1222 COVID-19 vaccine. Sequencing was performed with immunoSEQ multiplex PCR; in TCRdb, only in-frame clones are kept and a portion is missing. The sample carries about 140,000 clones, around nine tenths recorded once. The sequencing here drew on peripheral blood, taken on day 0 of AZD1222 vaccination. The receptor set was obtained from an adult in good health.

Here the CDR3 reads CASRSGTGSSRGGYTF. The CDR3 nucleotides read TGTGCCAGCCGCTCCGGGACAGGTTCTTCCCGGGGTGGCTACACCTTC. This chain uses TRBV28 with TRBJ1-2, with 8 bases matching TRBD1. The V and J ends lost 8 bases and 7 bases, in that order; junction bases with no gene match: 18. The CDR3 sequence is 16 residues long. In germline, CDR1 is MDHEN, CDR2 SYDVKM.

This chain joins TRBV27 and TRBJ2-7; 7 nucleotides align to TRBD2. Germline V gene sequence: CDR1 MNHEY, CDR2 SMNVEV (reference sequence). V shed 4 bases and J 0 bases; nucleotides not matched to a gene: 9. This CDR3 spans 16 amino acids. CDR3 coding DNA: TGTGCCAGCAGTTCCTCCCTAGCGGACCTCTCCTACGAGCAGTACTTC. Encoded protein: CASSSSLADLSYEQYF.

The CDR3 DNA reads TGCAGCGTTAGGGGCCCTTTCTATGGCTACACCTTC. Its protein product is CSVRGPFYGYTF. V is TRBV29-1 and J is TRBJ1-2; a possible D gene is TRBD1 (5 bases). V lost 5 bases to trimming and J lost 4 bases, with 11 bases between them. CDR1 and CDR2 (germline): SQVTM, ANQGSEA. This CDR3 spans 12 amino acids.

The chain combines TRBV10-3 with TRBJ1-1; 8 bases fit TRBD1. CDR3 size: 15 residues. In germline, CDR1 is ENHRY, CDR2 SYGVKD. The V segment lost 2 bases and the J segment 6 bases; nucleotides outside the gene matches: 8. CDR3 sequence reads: CAISEATGTGSEAFF. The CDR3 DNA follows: TGTGCCATCAGTGAGGCAACCGGGACAGGTTCTGAAGCTTTCTTT.

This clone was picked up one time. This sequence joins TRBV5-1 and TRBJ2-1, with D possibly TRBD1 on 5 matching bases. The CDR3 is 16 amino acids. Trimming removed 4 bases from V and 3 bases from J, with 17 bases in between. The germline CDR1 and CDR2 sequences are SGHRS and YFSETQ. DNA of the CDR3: TGCGCCAGCAGCCTGGAGCCCCAAGGGGACTACAATGAGCAGTTCTTC. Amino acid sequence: CASSLEPQGDYNEQFF.

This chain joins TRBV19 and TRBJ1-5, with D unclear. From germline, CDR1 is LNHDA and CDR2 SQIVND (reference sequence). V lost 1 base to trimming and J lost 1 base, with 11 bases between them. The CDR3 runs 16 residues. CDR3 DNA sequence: TGTGCCAGTAGTATAGGTGGGCTGGGGAGCAATCAGCCCCAGCATTTT. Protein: CASSIGGLGSNQPQHF.

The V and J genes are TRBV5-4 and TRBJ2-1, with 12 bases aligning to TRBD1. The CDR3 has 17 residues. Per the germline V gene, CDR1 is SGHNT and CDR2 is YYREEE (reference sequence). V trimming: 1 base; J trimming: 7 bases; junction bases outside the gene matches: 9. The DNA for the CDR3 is TGTGCCAGCAGCTTGAATGTTCCGGGACAGGGGGCAAATGAGCAGTTCTTC. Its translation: CASSLNVPGQGANEQFF.

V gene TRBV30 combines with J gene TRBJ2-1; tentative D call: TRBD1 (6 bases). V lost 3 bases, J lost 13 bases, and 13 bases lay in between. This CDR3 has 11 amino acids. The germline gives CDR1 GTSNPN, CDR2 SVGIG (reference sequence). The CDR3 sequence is CAWRGAAAQFF. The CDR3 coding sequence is TGTGCCTGGAGGGGGGCCGCCGCACAGTTCTTC. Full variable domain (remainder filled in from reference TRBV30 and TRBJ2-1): SQTIHQWPATLVQPVGSPLSLECTVEGTSNPNLYWYRQAAGRGLQLLFYSVGIGQISSEVPQNLSASRPQDRQFILSSKKLLLSDSGFYLCAWRGAAAQFFGPGTRLTVL.

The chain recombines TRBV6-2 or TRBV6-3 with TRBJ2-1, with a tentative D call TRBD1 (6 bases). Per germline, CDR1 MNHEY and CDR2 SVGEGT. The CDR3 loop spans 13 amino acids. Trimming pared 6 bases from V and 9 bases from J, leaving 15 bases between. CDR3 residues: CASSLGQFSEQFF. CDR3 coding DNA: TGTGCCAGCAGCCTCGGACAGTTCAGTGAGCAGTTCTTC.

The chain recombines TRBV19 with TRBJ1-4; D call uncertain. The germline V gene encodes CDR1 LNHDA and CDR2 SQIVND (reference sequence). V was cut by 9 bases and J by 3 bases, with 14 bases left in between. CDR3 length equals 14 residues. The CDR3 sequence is CASSLTRANEKLFF. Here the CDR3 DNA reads TGTGCCAGCAGCTTAACACGGGCTAATGAAAAACTGTTTTTT. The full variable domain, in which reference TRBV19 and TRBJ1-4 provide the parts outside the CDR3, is DGGITQSPKYLFRKEGQNVTLSCEQNLNHDAMYWYRQDPGQGLRLIYYSQIVNDFQKGDIAEGYSVSREKKESFPLTVTSAQKNPTAFYLCASSLTRANEKLFFGSGTQLSVL.

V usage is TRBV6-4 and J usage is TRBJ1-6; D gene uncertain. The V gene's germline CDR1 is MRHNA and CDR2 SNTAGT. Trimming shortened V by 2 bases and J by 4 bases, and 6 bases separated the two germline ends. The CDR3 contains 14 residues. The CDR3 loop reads CASSDEAYNSPLHF. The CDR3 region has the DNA TGTGCCAGCAGTGACGAGGCTTATAATTCACCCCTCCACTTT.

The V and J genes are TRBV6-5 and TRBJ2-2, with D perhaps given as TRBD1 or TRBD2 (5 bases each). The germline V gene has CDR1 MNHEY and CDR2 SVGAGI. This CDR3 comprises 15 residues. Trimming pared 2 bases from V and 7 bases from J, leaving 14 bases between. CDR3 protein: CASSYMRGPGGELFF. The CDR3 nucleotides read TGTGCCAGCAGTTACATGAGGGGACCGGGCGGGGAGCTGTTTTTT.

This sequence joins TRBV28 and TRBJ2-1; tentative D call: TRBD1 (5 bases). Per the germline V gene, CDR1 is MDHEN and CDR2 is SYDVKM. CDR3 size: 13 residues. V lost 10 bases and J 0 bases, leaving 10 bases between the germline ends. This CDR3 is CATQGSSYNEQFF. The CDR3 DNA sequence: TGTGCCACCCAGGGAAGCTCCTACAATGAGCAGTTCTTC.

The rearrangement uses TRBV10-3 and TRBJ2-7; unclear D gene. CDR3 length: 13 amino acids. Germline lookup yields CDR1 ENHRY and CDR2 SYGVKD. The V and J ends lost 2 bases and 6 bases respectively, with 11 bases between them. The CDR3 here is CAISEQGWGEQYF. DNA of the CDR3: TGTGCCATCAGTGAGCAAGGGTGGGGCGAGCAGTACTTC.

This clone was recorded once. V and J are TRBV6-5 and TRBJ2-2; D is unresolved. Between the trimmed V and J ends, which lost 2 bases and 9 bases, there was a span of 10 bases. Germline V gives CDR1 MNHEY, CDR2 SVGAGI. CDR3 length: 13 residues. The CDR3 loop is CASSYTIYRELFF. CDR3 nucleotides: TGTGCCAGCAGTTACACCATATACCGGGAGCTGTTTTTT.